This paragraph covers one T cell receptor (beta chain) sequence. Its antigen is as yet unknown. This specimen belongs to a study of PD-1 blockade in mismatch repair-deficient tumors. Findings and limits, study-wide: Rapid post-treatment expansion, then contraction, generally preceding radiologic response, marked tumor-resident clones.

Mismatch repair deficiency was confirmed in all patients, by PCR or immunohistochemistry. Clones were read by immunoSEQ multiplex PCR, and TCRdb kept only the in-frame ones, dropping some. Of 100,000 to 150,000 clones in the sample, roughly 86% are singletons; the top ten hold approximately 13%. The receptor was derived from an adult with mismatch repair-deficient cancer. The source was peripheral blood, collected 44 weeks after starting pembrolizumab.

DNA of the CDR3: TGTGCCAGCAGCGGAACTAGCGGGACCAGCTCCTACAATGAGCAGTTCTTC. It is translated as CASSGTSGTSSYNEQFF. The gene calls are TRBV9 and TRBJ2-1; 10 positions agree with TRBD2. In germline, CDR1 is SGDLS, CDR2 YYNGEE. Losses at the gene ends were 3 bases for V and 0 bases for J; bases not matched to a gene: 6. The CDR3 consists of 17 residues. The entire variable domain, with the rest obtained from reference TRBV9 and TRBJ2-1, is as follows: DSGVTQTPKHLITATGQRVTLRCSPRSGDLSVYWYQQSLDQGLQFLIQYYNGEERAKGNILERFSAQQFPDLHSELNLSSLELGDSALYFCASSGTSGTSSYNEQFFGPGTRLTVL.